Listed below are T cell receptor beta chains from one sample, sequenced in a study of T cell responses to AZD1222 COVID-19 vaccine. Sequencing used immunoSEQ multiplex PCR; TCRdb keeps in-frame clones, though not all of them. The table lists approximately 140,000 clones, 92% of them singletons, with approximately 4.3% in the top ten. The sample in question was peripheral blood, obtained 28 days after the second AZD1222 dose. The receptors shown here come from an adult who received the AZD1222 COVID-19 vaccine. CDR3s include the opening cysteine and the closing phenylalanine or tryptophan. Fields, in order: J gene, V gene, D gene, clone size, CDR3 DNA, CDR3 protein. D genes are given only for firm matches. The size of a clone is reported for some rows only, either as once, few or many, or as a class for expanded clones.

TRBJ2-7	TRBV24-1	TRBD1	NA	TGTGCCACCAGTGACCCAACCGGGACAGGGGAAGAGCAGTACTTC	CATSDPTGTGEEQYF
TRBJ1-1	TRBV29-1	TRBD1	once	TGCAGCGTCGGGACAGGGGGAGCTTTCTTT	CSVGTGGAFF
TRBJ1-2	TRBV11-2	NA	NA	TGTGCCAGCAGCTTAGCCGGGCTTCATGGCTACACCTTC	CASSLAGLHGYTF
TRBJ1-2	TRBV23-1	NA	NA	TGCGCCAGCACTAGCGCTGGCTACACCTTC	CASTSAGYTF
TRBJ1-2	TRBV7-2	NA	NA	TGTGCCAGCAGCTTAGCGGCAGACCTAGGGGGCTACACCTTC	CASSLAADLGGYTF
TRBJ1-5	TRBV6-2/TRBV6-3	NA	NA	TGTGCCAGCAGTTATTCCAACACCTATAGCAATCAGCCCCAGCATTTT	CASSYSNTYSNQPQHF
TRBJ1-4	TRBV7-2	NA	NA	TGTGCCAGCAGCTTGGGGCGCTGGGATGAAAAACTGTTTTTT	CASSLGRWDEKLFF
TRBJ1-2	TRBV9	NA	NA	TGTGCCAGCAGCGTAGGGCACTATGGCTACACCTTC	CASSVGHYGYTF
TRBJ2-7	TRBV5-1	NA	once	TGCGCCAGCAGCAACGGGGGCTCCTACGAGCAGTACTTC	CASSNGGSYEQYF
TRBJ1-2	TRBV19	NA	once	TGTGCCAGTAGGACAGAACGGGGCTATGGCTACACCTTC	CASRTERGYGYTF
TRBJ2-5	TRBV4-3	TRBD2	NA	TGCGCCAGCAGCCAACTAGCGGGAGTAGGCGAGACCCAGTACTTC	CASSQLAGVGETQYF
TRBJ2-2	TRBV4-3	TRBD2	NA	TGCGCCAGCAGCCACCGACTAGCGGGAGGCACCGGGGAGCTGTTTTTT	CASSHRLAGGTGELFF
TRBJ2-7	TRBV5-1	TRBD2	NA	TGCGCCAGCAGTCTCGAGGGCGGGAGGACCTACGAGCAGTACTTC	CASSLEGGRTYEQYF
TRBJ2-1	TRBV3-1/TRBV3-2	TRBD2	NA	TGTGCCAGCAGCCCTCCGGGACTAGCGGACAATGAGCAGTTCTTC	CASSPPGLADNEQFF
TRBJ2-1	TRBV27	NA	NA	TGTGCCAGCAGTTCCTACCTGAGCTCCTACAATGAGCAGTTCTTC	CASSSYLSSYNEQFF
TRBJ1-1	TRBV27	NA	once	TGTGCCAGCAGTCAGGCCCCGAGGAACACTGAAGCTTTCTTT	CASSQAPRNTEAFF
TRBJ2-1	TRBV5-4	TRBD2	NA	TGTGCCAGCAGCTTGCCACTAGCGGGGGGCTACAATGAGCAGTTCTTC	CASSLPLAGGYNEQFF
TRBJ1-2	TRBV28	NA	NA	TGTGCCAGCAGTTTGAGGGATTGGGGCTACACCTTC	CASSLRDWGYTF
TRBJ1-4	TRBV7-2	NA	NA	TGTGCCAGCAGCTTACTGCAGGGGCGGGATGAAAAACTGTTTTTT	CASSLLQGRDEKLFF
TRBJ2-1	TRBV9	TRBD2	NA	TGTGCCAGCAGCGAGGCCGGGACTAGCCCTAATGAGCAGTTCTTC	CASSEAGTSPNEQFF
TRBJ1-1	TRBV20-1	TRBD1	NA	TGCAGTGCTAGAGGTGGGGACAGGAACGGGTTT	CSARGGDRNGF
TRBJ1-6	TRBV28	NA	NA	TGTGCCAGCACCGGACAATCAGCCCCCTATAATTCACCCCTCCACTTT	CASTGQSAPYNSPLHF
TRBJ1-2	TRBV4-1	TRBD1	NA	TGCGCCAGCAGCCAAGTCCAGACAGGGGGCTATGGCTACACCTTC	CASSQVQTGGYGYTF
TRBJ2-7	TRBV28	NA	NA	TGTGCCAGCCGTGCGGGGAGAAACTACGAGCAGTACTTC	CASRAGRNYEQYF
TRBJ2-2	TRBV19	NA	NA	TGTGCCAGTAGTTCAACCCCGGGGGGCCCCGGGGAGCTGTTTTTT	CASSSTPGGPGELFF
TRBJ1-2	TRBV11-1	TRBD1	NA	TGTGCCAGCAGCTCCACAGGGGCTCATCGTGGCTACACCTTC	CASSSTGAHRGYTF
TRBJ1-1	TRBV7-3	NA	NA	TGTGCCAGCAGCTTAAAAACGGAAATGAACACTGAAGCTTTCTTT	CASSLKTEMNTEAFF
TRBJ1-4	TRBV6-5	NA	NA	TGTGCCAGCAGTTCGTCCCTTAATGAAAAACTGTTTTTT	CASSSSLNEKLFF
TRBJ2-3	TRBV9	TRBD2	NA	TGTGCCAGCAGCGTAGATGGTGGGTTATTCCGGGAGGGGACAGATACGCAGTATTTT	CASSVDGGLFREGTDTQYF
TRBJ1-3	TRBV5-6	NA	NA	TGTGCCAGCAGCCGCAGACAGTTTTACTCTGGAAACACCATATATTTT	CASSRRQFYSGNTIYF
TRBJ1-1	TRBV4-1	NA	NA	TGCGCCAGCAGCCAAGTCACCAGTCTAAACACTGAAGCTTTCTTT	CASSQVTSLNTEAFF
TRBJ1-2	TRBV18	NA	NA	TGTGCCAGCTCACCGTCAGCAGGATACTATGGCTACACCTTC	CASSPSAGYYGYTF